Below are 16 T cell receptor beta chains sequenced from a single sample in a study of blood T cell repertoires in COVID-19. Measured with immunoSEQ multiplex PCR; TCRdb has only the in-frame clones, and not every one. The data show hundreds of thousands of clones, around 80% seen once. Sequencing was performed on peripheral blood. The origin of the receptors is a woman aged 80 or older with active or convalescent COVID-19.

In this sample, this clone turned up a few times. The rearrangement uses TRBV6-1 and TRBJ1-2; D is uncertain. The CDR3 loop spans 10 amino acids. CDR1 and CDR2 (germline): MNHNS, SASEGT. Trimming pared 11 bases from V and 5 bases from J, leaving 9 bases between. The CDR3 region has the DNA TGTGCCGCCGGGGTGTATGGCTACACCTTC. This encodes CAAGVYGYTF.

The chain carries TRBV29-1 and TRBJ2-7, with a tentative D call TRBD1 (6 bases). From germline, CDR1 is SQVTM and CDR2 ANQGSEA. The CDR3 spans 14 residues. Trimming took off 4 bases at V and 5 bases at J, with 18 bases between the two ends. CDR3 sequence (DNA): TGCAGCGTTGGTGGGGGCGATAACGTGAACGAGCAGTACTTC. Translated, it gives CSVGGGDNVNEQYF.

As regards this clone: Additional DNA sequences in this sample encode the identical CDR3. CDR3: CASSQDRGYTF. For the CDR3, the DNA is TGTGCCAGCAGCCAAGATCGTGGCTACACCTTC. The chain carries TRBV3-1 (or the pseudogene TRBV3-2) and TRBJ1-2, with D unclear. CDR1 is LGHDT and CDR2 is YNNKEL in the germline V gene (reference sequence). There are 11 residues in the CDR3. V lost 0 bases and J lost 7, with 3 bases in between.

As to this clone: This specimen includes other DNA sequences encoding the same CDR3. The genes are TRBV9 and TRBJ2-3; 9 bases align to TRBD1. V was pared by 0 bases and J by 3 bases, with 2 bases of the junction left unmatched. This CDR3 has 15 amino acids. CDR1 and CDR2 from the germline V gene are SGDLS and YYNGEE. CDR3 sequence (DNA): TGTGCCAGCAGCGTAGCTGGGACAGGGACAGATACGCAGTATTTT. Protein sequence: CASSVAGTGTDTQYF.

The chain recombines TRBV7-2 with TRBJ1-5; D is unresolved. This CDR3 spans 15 amino acids. Germline CDR1 SGHTA, CDR2 FQGNSA. Trimming took 4 bases from V and 2 from J, leaving 12 bases between them. In DNA form, the CDR3 reads TGTGCCAGCAGCTGGAGGGTGGATGGCAATCAGCCCCAGCATTTT. This encodes CASSWRVDGNQPQHF.

The CDR3 nucleotides read TGTGCCAGCAGCTTCGGGACATACAAAGAGACCCAGTACTTC. Protein: CASSFGTYKETQYF. The chain has TRBV5-4 and TRBJ2-5; D is perhaps TRBD1 (6 bases). Germline CDR1 is SGHNT and CDR2 is YYREEE (reference sequence). Trimming took off 2 bases at V and 3 bases at J, with 11 bases between the two ends. CDR3 length: 14 amino acids.

DNA of the CDR3: TGTGCCAGCAGGGTGGAGGGGCGAAGAGCTTTCTTT. Its translation: CASRVEGRRAFF. The rearrangement uses TRBV2 and TRBJ1-1; D might be TRBD1 (5 bases). V lost 6 bases and J lost 10, with 15 bases in between. Per germline, CDR1 SNHLY and CDR2 FYNNEI. The CDR3 sequence is 12 residues long.

This clone was observed a handful of times. The V gene is TRBV12-3 or TRBV12-4, the J gene TRBJ2-3, with a tentative D call TRBD2 (5 bases). V lost 2 bases, J lost 3 bases, and 6 bases lay in between. CDR3 length equals 13 residues. This CDR3 is CASSLRRTDTQYF. The CDR3 coding sequence is TGTGCCAGCAGTTTACGGAGGACAGATACGCAGTATTTT.

This rearrangement joins TRBV7-3 to TRBJ2-1; D may be TRBD1 (5 bases). This CDR3 is built from 13 residues. Germline V gene data show CDR1 as SGHTA and CDR2 as FQGTGA. Between the trimmed V and J ends, which lost 0 bases and 10 bases, there was a span of 10 bases. CDR3 nucleotide sequence: TGTGCCAGCAGCTTAACTTGGGGCGAAGAGCAGTTCTTC. Its translation is CASSLTWGEEQFF.

This clone was seen once. The chain recombines TRBV12-3 or TRBV12-4 with TRBJ1-1, with D maybe TRBD1 (6 bases). This CDR3 spans 11 amino acids. V lost 5 bases and J lost 11, with 12 bases in between. CDR3 protein: CASSLGQFAFF. The CDR3 DNA sequence: TGTGCCAGCAGTCTTGGACAGTTTGCTTTCTTT.

CDR3 DNA: TGTGCCAGCAGTTCCCAGGGGGCCCAGCCCCAGCATTTT. Its translation is CASSSQGAQPQHF. The genes are TRBV6-5 and TRBJ1-5, with 8 bases fitting TRBD1. The CDR3 spans 13 residues. Trimming removed 4 bases from V and 7 bases from J; junction bases left unmatched: 3. CDR1 and CDR2 from the germline V gene are MNHEY and SVGAGI.

V usage is TRBV6-4 and J usage is TRBJ1-2; D gene uncertain. The germline V gene encodes CDR1 MRHNA and CDR2 SNTAGT. This CDR3 spans 14 amino acids. V gave up 6 bases and J gave up 5 bases, with 16 bases separating them. The CDR3 DNA sequence: TGTGCCAGCAGGCGCCATTTCCTAGAGTATGGCTACACCTTC. This sequence encodes CASRRHFLEYGYTF.

This sequence joins TRBV19 and TRBJ2-6, with TRBD1 as a possible D gene (6 bases). The germline V and J ends were trimmed by 9 bases and 3 bases, with 15 bases remaining between them. CDR1 is LNHDA and CDR2 is SQIVND in the germline V gene (reference sequence). The CDR3 has 15 amino acids. CDR3 sequence reads: CASRRQVFGANVLTF. The CDR3 nucleotides are TGTGCCAGCCGCCGACAGGTTTTTGGGGCCAACGTCCTGACTTTC.

This clone was detected only a few times. The rearrangement uses TRBV6-2 or TRBV6-3 and TRBJ2-3; weak D call: TRBD1 (6 bases). The V gene lost 5 bases and the J gene lost 5 bases, with 17 bases spanning the gap. CDR1 is MNHEY, CDR2 SVGEGT, per germline. There are 15 residues in the CDR3. CDR3 DNA: TGTGCCAGCAGTCCAGTCGACAGGAAGGGAGATACGCAGTATTTT. The encoded protein is CASSPVDRKGDTQYF.

The chain links TRBV5-4 to TRBJ1-1; D unclear. The CDR3 length is 15 residues. The ends were cut back, 4 bases at V and 4 bases at J, with 17 bases in the middle. Germline CDR1 and CDR2: SGHNT and YYREEE (reference sequence). CDR3 sequence (DNA): TGTGCCAGCAGCATACCGACATCCACTGGCACTGAAGCTTTCTTT. Translation: CASSIPTSTGTEAFF.

Only a few counts were recorded for this clone. The chain employs TRBV18 and TRBJ1-1, with a tentative D call TRBD1 (6 bases). Per germline, CDR1 KGHSH and CDR2 LQKENI. The CDR3 is made up of 13 amino acids. Trimming took off 6 bases at V and 2 bases at J, with 10 bases between the two ends. Here the CDR3 DNA reads TGTGCCAGCTCCACAGGGCAAAACACTGAAGCTTTCTTT. Translated: CASSTGQNTEAFF.